The 28 T cell receptor beta chains in this list originate from one sample, sequenced in a study of T cell responses to AZD1222 COVID-19 vaccine. Sequenced by immunoSEQ multiplex PCR; TCRdb stores in-frame clones only, minus some. The sample includes around 100,000 clones, just under 95% of them seen just once. Here the sequenced sample was peripheral blood, taken on day 0 of AZD1222 vaccination. These receptors were taken from an adult in good health.

In this sample, this clone turned up once. This chain uses TRBV4-3 with TRBJ1-1, with unresolved D. CDR3 size: 13 residues. CDR1 and CDR2 (germline): LGHNA, YSLEER. With 1 base removed from V and 0 bases from J, the gap between germline ends came to 3 bases. CDR3 region: CASSQGVNTEAFF. The CDR3 DNA sequence: TGCGCCAGCAGCCAAGGAGTGAACACTGAAGCTTTCTTT.

The chain recombines TRBV5-6 with TRBJ1-1, with D perhaps TRBD1 (5 bases). V was trimmed by 3 bases and J by 0 bases, leaving 12 bases between them. CDR3 length equals 15 residues. Germline V lookup: CDR1 SGHDT, CDR2 YYEEEE. CDR3 loop: CASSSPGHLNTEAFF. In DNA, the CDR3 is TGTGCCAGCAGCTCCCCCGGACATTTGAACACTGAAGCTTTCTTT.

CDR3: CASSPGVFSWAEQYF. The CDR3 DNA reads TGTGCCAGCAGTCCGGGGGTCTTCTCGTGGGCCGAGCAGTACTTC. This chain connects TRBV27 to TRBJ2-7, with D perhaps TRBD2 (6 bases). Trimming left V 5 bases short and J 6 bases short, with 20 bases between. Germline loops: CDR1 MNHEY, CDR2 SMNVEV (reference sequence). The length of the CDR3 is 15 residues.

The chain is built from TRBV6-2 or TRBV6-3 and TRBJ2-7; TRBD2 agrees at 7 bases. The germline gives CDR1 MNHEY, CDR2 SVGEGT. With V trimmed by 5 bases and J by 2 bases, 9 bases remained unmatched. The CDR3 has 15 residues. Here the CDR3 reads CASSTSSGLTYEQYF. DNA for the CDR3: TGTGCCAGCAGTACGTCTAGCGGACTAACCTACGAGCAGTACTTC.

This chain connects TRBV14 to TRBJ2-5, with 9 positions matching TRBD2. The CDR3 covers 16 residues. Germline CDR1 SGHDN, CDR2 FVKESK. The V gene end was trimmed by 0 bases and the J gene end by 10 bases; junction bases not matched to a gene: 12. The chain's CDR3 is CASSQDQGLAGRVQYF. The DNA for the CDR3 is TGTGCCAGCAGCCAAGATCAGGGGCTAGCGGGGAGAGTCCAGTACTTC.

V gene TRBV19 combines with J gene TRBJ1-1, with 7 bases lining up with TRBD1. The germline V gene encodes CDR1 LNHDA and CDR2 SQIVND (reference sequence). V gave up 6 bases and J gave up 7 bases; unmatched junction bases: 11. The CDR3 has 14 residues. CDR3 residues: CASSPGTASIEAFF. The DNA of the CDR3 is TGTGCCAGTAGCCCCGGGACAGCCAGTATTGAAGCTTTCTTT.

The chain has TRBV4-3 and TRBJ1-1; no firm D call. The CDR3 length is 14 residues. The V end was cut by 1 base, the J end by 0 bases, with 6 bases between. Germline CDR1 LGHNA, CDR2 YSLEER. The DNA for the CDR3 is TGCGCCAGCAGCCAAGCTCCAGTGAACACTGAAGCTTTCTTT. It encodes CASSQAPVNTEAFF.

This chain joins TRBV7-9 and TRBJ1-1, with 11 positions matching TRBD1. The CDR3 consists of 15 residues. V was clipped by 5 bases and J by 6 bases; unmatched bases: 8. The V gene's germline CDR1 is SEHNR and CDR2 FQNEAQ (reference sequence). The CDR3 coding sequence is TGTGCCAGCAGCATCCCGGGACAGGGGGGTGCTGAAGCTTTCTTT. Its protein product is CASSIPGQGGAEAFF.

This chain uses TRBV11-3 with TRBJ1-1; no firm D call. CDR3 size: 11 residues. Trimming stripped 8 bases from V and 5 bases from J, with 9 bases between. CDR1 is SGHNT and CDR2 is YENEEA in the germline V gene. The CDR3 sequence: CASAGWTEAFF. In DNA form, the CDR3 reads TGTGCCAGCGCTGGGTGGACTGAAGCTTTCTTT. The full variable domain, with the rest looked up from reference TRBV11-3 and TRBJ1-1, is EAGVVQSPRYKIIEKKQPVAFWCNPISGHNTLYWYLQNLGQGPELLIRYENEEAVDDSQLPKDRFSAERLKGVDSTLKIQPAELGDSAVYLCASAGWTEAFFGQGTRLTVV.

The genes are TRBV4-3 and TRBJ1-2, with D possibly matching TRBD1 (5 bases). This CDR3 has 16 amino acids. Germline V gene lookup returns CDR1 LGHNA and CDR2 YSLEER. The V and J ends lost 3 bases and 4 bases respectively, with 18 bases between them. CDR3 amino acids: CASSQARGAGTYGYTF. DNA of the CDR3: TGCGCCAGCAGCCAGGCCCGAGGGGCAGGGACCTATGGCTACACCTTC.

The rearrangement uses TRBV27 and TRBJ2-1; 8 bases line up with TRBD2. CDR3 length equals 17 residues. Germline V lookup: CDR1 MNHEY, CDR2 SMNVEV (reference sequence). V shed 2 bases, J shed 2 bases, and the junction held 8 bases outside the gene matches. For the CDR3, the DNA is TGTGCCAGCAGTTTACGGCTAGCGGGTATACCCTACAATGAGCAGTTCTTC. Its translation is CASSLRLAGIPYNEQFF.

The V gene is TRBV5-1, the J gene TRBJ2-5; 14 positions match TRBD2. V trimming: 4 bases; J trimming: 5 bases; junction bases outside the gene matches: 7. Germline-derived CDR1 and CDR2 are SGHRS and YFSETQ. CDR3 length: 16 amino acids. The CDR3 DNA is TGCGCCAGCAGCCTAGGACTAGCGGGGGGTCAGGAGACCCAGTACTTC. Amino acid sequence: CASSLGLAGGQETQYF.

The chain couples TRBV4-3 to TRBJ1-5; possibly TRBD1 for D (6 bases). Per the germline V gene, CDR1 is LGHNA and CDR2 is YSLEER. V was cut by 4 bases and J by 5 bases, with 27 bases left in between. This CDR3 comprises 19 residues. The CDR3 loop reads CASSPSLGAGKGGDQPQHF. The DNA of the CDR3 is TGCGCCAGCAGCCCTTCTCTGGGGGCAGGGAAGGGTGGGGATCAGCCCCAGCATTTT.

The CDR3 region is CASSSYRGTDTQYF. CDR3 bases: TGTGCCAGCAGCTCATACAGGGGCACAGATACGCAGTATTTT. The gene calls are TRBV5-4 and TRBJ2-3, with D possibly TRBD1 on 6 matching bases. Between the trimmed V and J ends, which lost 3 bases and 1 base, there was a span of 9 bases. CDR1 is SGHNT and CDR2 is YYREEE in the germline V gene (reference sequence). The CDR3 covers 14 residues.

This clone was observed once. This chain joins TRBV6-1 and TRBJ1-5; D call uncertain. V dropped 0 bases and J dropped 5 bases, with 5 bases sitting between them. Germline-derived CDR1 and CDR2 are MNHNS and SASEGT. This CDR3 has 13 amino acids. CDR3 protein: CASSEAKHQPQHF. The CDR3 DNA reads as TGTGCCAGCAGTGAAGCTAAACATCAGCCCCAGCATTTT.

The V call is TRBV27, the J call TRBJ2-7; 7 bases fit TRBD1. The CDR3 length is 13 residues. The V and J ends lost 2 bases and 6 bases, in that order; junction bases with no gene match: 4. CDR1 MNHEY and CDR2 SMNVEV come from the germline V gene (reference sequence). CDR3 nucleotide sequence: TGTGCCAGCAGTTTACAAGGGGGCGCCGAGCAGTACTTC. This encodes CASSLQGGAEQYF.

The chain employs TRBV18 and TRBJ1-2; a weak D match, TRBD1 (5 bases). CDR3 length: 13 amino acids. V lost 6 bases to trimming and J lost 3 bases, with 11 bases between them. Germline values: CDR1 KGHSH, CDR2 LQKENI. CDR3 amino acids: CASSRGTDYGYTF. In nucleotides, the CDR3 is TGTGCCAGCTCCCGAGGGACGGACTATGGCTACACCTTC.

The V gene is TRBV27, the J gene TRBJ1-1; possibly TRBD1 for D (5 bases). The CDR3 has 13 amino acids. Germline CDR1 reads MNHEY; CDR2 reads SMNVEV (reference sequence). The germline V and J ends were trimmed by 4 bases and 6 bases, with 12 bases remaining between them. The CDR3, as DNA: TGTGCCAGCAGTTACGACAGAGTATCTGAAGCTTTCTTT. Its translation: CASSYDRVSEAFF.

The chain combines TRBV19 with TRBJ2-5; D is possibly TRBD2 (6 bases). Germline V lookup: CDR1 LNHDA, CDR2 SQIVND (reference sequence). V was clipped by 3 bases and J by 5 bases, with 13 bases between them. This CDR3 contains 14 residues. CDR3 DNA: TGTGCCAGTAGTATTGAGGGGAGGCGGGAGACCCAGTACTTC. Its protein product is CASSIEGRRETQYF. The entire variable domain, with the rest obtained from reference TRBV19 and TRBJ2-5, is as follows: DGGITQSPKYLFRKEGQNVTLSCEQNLNHDAMYWYRQDPGQGLRLIYYSQIVNDFQKGDIAEGYSVSREKKESFPLTVTSAQKNPTAFYLCASSIEGRRETQYFGPGTRLLVL.

The chain carries TRBV21-1 and TRBJ1-2; no DNA check was done on the table's D call, TRBD1. TRBV21-1 is a recognized pseudogene. The CDR3 totals 13 residues. The CDR3 DNA reads TGTGCCAGCAGCAAAGGGACAAACTATGGCTACACCTTC. Translation gives CASSKGTNYGYTF.

The gene calls are TRBV7-2 and TRBJ2-7; 7 positions agree with TRBD1. The CDR3 loop spans 17 amino acids. The ends lost 6 bases at V and 2 bases at J; junction bases unmatched: 16. Germline assignment: CDR1 SGHTA and CDR2 FQGNSA. The CDR3 bases are TGTGCCAGCAGGGTAATATCCTTAAGGGACAGCGCCTACGAGCAGTACTTC. Translation: CASRVISLRDSAYEQYF.

DNA of the CDR3: TGTGCCAGCAGCTCCCGGCAGGGGCACACTGAAGCTTTCTTT. It yields the protein CASSSRQGHTEAFF. The chain links TRBV14 to TRBJ1-1; TRBD1 might be the D (6 bases). Germline-derived CDR1 and CDR2 are SGHDN and FVKESK. Trimming left V 5 bases short and J 3 bases short, with 13 bases between. The CDR3 loop spans 14 amino acids. Looking up the rest from reference TRBV14 and TRBJ1-1 gives the full variable domain: EAGVTQFPSHSVIEKGQTVTLRCDPISGHDNLYWYRRVMGKEIKFLLHFVKESKQDESGMPNNRFLAERTGGTYSTLKVQPAELEDSGVYFCASSSRQGHTEAFFGQGTRLTVV.

The chain couples TRBV29-1 to TRBJ1-2, with unresolved D. This CDR3 comprises 13 residues. Trimming left V 4 bases short and J 1 base short, with 10 bases between. CDR1 and CDR2 (germline): SQVTM, ANQGSEA. The CDR3 region is CSVGQKLNYGYTF. Here the CDR3 DNA reads TGCAGCGTTGGTCAGAAACTTAACTATGGCTACACCTTC.

This chain links TRBV20-1 with TRBJ1-5; D gene unclear. The germline CDR1 and CDR2 sequences are DFQATT and SNEGSKA (reference sequence). Between the trimmed V and J ends, which lost 3 bases and 4 bases, there was a span of 10 bases. The CDR3 sequence is 13 residues long. Here the CDR3 DNA reads TGCAGTGCTAGTTCCAGGAGTAATCAGCCCCAGCATTTT. Translation gives CSASSRSNQPQHF.

This clone was seen once. The chain's CDR3 is CASRSQGPYEQYF. CDR3 DNA: TGTGCCAGCAGATCACAGGGCCCTTACGAGCAGTACTTC. The chain couples TRBV12-3 or TRBV12-4 to TRBJ2-7; maybe TRBD1 (6 bases). CDR3 size: 13 residues. Trimming cost V 6 bases and J 4 bases, with 13 bases left between them.

The chain recombines TRBV7-2 with TRBJ1-5, with 9 bases aligning to TRBD1. This CDR3 is 13 amino acids long. Germline V gene lookup returns CDR1 SGHTA and CDR2 FQGNSA. V dropped 9 bases and J dropped 6; count of bases not matched to a gene: 6. The CDR3 is CASSDRGFQPQHF. The CDR3 nucleotides are TGTGCCAGTTCTGACAGGGGGTTTCAGCCCCAGCATTTT.

This clone occurred once. V and J are TRBV11-3 and TRBJ2-1, with D possibly being TRBD2 (6 bases). This CDR3 spans 16 amino acids. The germline V gene encodes CDR1 SGHNT and CDR2 YENEEA. Trimming took 1 base from V and 0 from J, leaving 10 bases between them. CDR3 amino acids: CASSLGGSGSYNEQFF. As DNA, the CDR3 is TGTGCCAGCAGCTTAGGTGGTAGCGGCTCCTACAATGAGCAGTTCTTC.

V and J are TRBV2 and TRBJ1-5; unclear D gene. This CDR3 contains 14 residues. Germline values: CDR1 SNHLY, CDR2 FYNNEI. Trimming stripped 3 bases from V and 4 bases from J, with 10 bases between. CDR3 DNA: TGTGCCAGCAGTGACATTAGCGGTAATCAGCCCCAGCATTTT. Encoded protein: CASSDISGNQPQHF.